This entry lists 11 T cell receptor beta chains sequenced from one sample in a study of breast tumors, draining lymph nodes, adjacent tissues. TCRdb processed the multiplex PCR reads anew with MiXCR; each CDR3 protein has one entry. The data contain over 200,000 distinct CDR3 sequences, 30% to 35% of them seen just once; the ten biggest clones take up roughly 3.5%. Samples came from axillary lymph nodes draining the breast cancer. The sequenced sample was axillary lymph node tissue. These receptors were taken from a female donor with breast cancer. Some clones in this sample may be carry-over from other donors' samples.

This clonotype was observed many times. This chain connects TRBV30 to TRBJ1-5; D remains unclear. This CDR3 has 12 amino acids. CDR1 and CDR2 (germline): GTSNPN, SVGIG (reference sequence). Trimming removed 2 bases at V and 2 bases at J, with 4 bases between. The CDR3 sequence is CAWSPGNQPQHF. As DNA, the CDR3 is TGTGCCTGGAGTCCGGGCAATCAGCCCCAGCATTTT. The entire variable domain, with the rest obtained from reference TRBV30 and TRBJ1-5, is as follows: SQTIHQWPATLVQPVGSPLSLECTVEGTSNPNLYWYRQAAGRGLQLLFYSVGIGQISSEVPQNLSASRPQDRQFILSSKKLLLSDSGFYLCAWSPGNQPQHFGDGTRLSIL.

This clonotype has at least ten counts. The junction does not match germline at one end; this may be a read error. This chain connects TRBV7-8 to TRBJ1-2; 8 nucleotides agree with TRBD1. Germline V CDR1 and CDR2: SGHVS, FQNEAQ. This CDR3 region has 15 residues. The CDR3 region has the DNA TGTGCCAGCAGCCTCCAGGGACAGGCCTACTATGGCTACCCCTTC. Amino acids: CASSLQGQAYYGYPF.

The rearrangement joins TRBV20-1 to TRBJ2-1, with D possibly being TRBD2 (5 bases). V was pared by 7 bases and J by 6 bases, with 19 bases between. The CDR3 sequence is 14 residues long. The germline V gene has CDR1 DFQATT and CDR2 SNEGSKA (reference sequence). The CDR3 nucleotides read TGCAGTGGGTTGGGTGGGAGCGCCCGCAATGAGCAGTTCTTC. Amino acid sequence: CSGLGGSARNEQFF.

This clonotype was counted between two and nine times. A clone one base away is much larger, so this may be a read error. The chain combines TRBV19 with TRBJ2-7; possible D gene TRBD2, 6 bases. V lost 5 bases to trimming and J lost 2 bases, with 16 bases between them. This CDR3 spans 15 amino acids. Per the germline V gene, CDR1 is LNHDA and CDR2 is SQIVND (reference sequence). CDR3 region: CASSVGTADPYEQYF. The CDR3 nucleotides read TGTGCCAGTAGTGTTGGGACTGCCGACCCCTACGAGCAGTACTTC.

The table lists this clonotype with many counts. The CDR3 is CASSLATARGDTQYF. CDR3 in DNA: TGTGCCAGCAGCTTAGCGACAGCCCGGGGGGATACGCAGTATTTT. The rearrangement joins TRBV7-2 to TRBJ2-3, with a possible D match to TRBD2 (6 bases). This CDR3 is 15 amino acids long. CDR1 and CDR2 (germline): SGHTA, FQGNSA. The V end lost 0 bases, the J end lost 6 bases, and 13 bases lay between the germline ends.

This clonotype was counted between two and nine times. J is TRBJ1-1 and V is TRBV14; D uncertain. CDR1 SGHDN and CDR2 FVKESK come from the germline V gene. V shed 1 base and J shed 0 bases, with 9 bases lying between them. This CDR3 contains 15 residues. CDR3 loop: CASSQAPILNTEAFF. DNA of the CDR3: TGTGCCAGCAGCCAAGCCCCCATACTGAACACTGAAGCTTTCTTT.

The J gene is TRBJ2-2, the V gene TRBV27; TRBD2 aligns across 13 bases. The CDR3 extends over 14 amino acids. Trimming took 10 bases from V and 7 from J; bases not matched to a gene: 6. Germline values: CDR1 MNHEY, CDR2 SMNVEV (reference sequence). CDR3 sequence: CATRTSGRFGELFF. The CDR3 DNA reads TGTGCCACCAGGACTAGCGGGAGATTCGGGGAGCTGTTTTTT.

The sample holds a few counts of this clonotype. The chain recombines TRBV20-1 with TRBJ2-3; 15 bases line up with TRBD2. The CDR3 contains 17 residues. CDR1 and CDR2 (germline): DFQATT, SNEGSKA (reference sequence). The junction had 6 bases not matched to a gene; V was cut back by 4 bases and J by 1 base. The CDR3 here is CSAIGLAGGLGTDTQYF. The DNA for the CDR3 is TGCAGTGCTATTGGACTAGCGGGGGGGCTCGGCACAGATACGCAGTATTTT.

The genes are TRBV12-5 and TRBJ2-1; the D is unclear. Germline CDR1 reads LGHNT; CDR2 reads FRNRAP. V was cut by 6 bases and J by 6 bases, with 18 bases left in between. The CDR3 length is 15 residues. Here the CDR3 reads CASGWADGYFNEQFF. In DNA, the CDR3 is TGTGCTAGTGGCTGGGCGGACGGCTATTTCAATGAGCAGTTCTTC.

As for this clonotype: This may arise from a read error, as a much more abundant clone is one base away. The chain uses TRBV14 and TRBJ1-5; D might be TRBD1 (5 bases). V was cut by 6 bases and J by 9 bases, with 30 bases left in between. Germline V gives CDR1 SGHDN, CDR2 FVKESK. CDR3 length equals 18 residues. This chain's CDR3 is CASSYNRGRGWSFRPQHF. CDR3 coding DNA: TGTGCCAGCAGTTACAATCGGGGACGCGGATGGAGTTTTCGGCCCCAGCATTTT. Based on the CDR3 plus reference TRBV14 and TRBJ1-5, the full variable domain is EAGVTQFPSHSVIEKGQTVTLRCDPISGHDNLYWYRRVMGKEIKFLLHFVKESKQDESGMPNNRFLAERTGGTYSTLKVQPAELEDSGVYFCASSYNRGRGWSFRPQHFGDGTRLSIL.

This clonotype turned up a few times. The genes are TRBV28 and TRBJ2-2, with TRBD2 identical over 12 bases. From germline, CDR1 is MDHEN and CDR2 SYDVKM. CDR3 length equals 15 residues. Germline trimming cut 5 bases from V and 6 bases from J; bases unmatched to any gene: 4. Here the CDR3 reads CASSPSGRVSGELFF. The CDR3 DNA follows: TGTGCCAGCAGTCCTAGCGGGAGGGTTTCCGGGGAGCTGTTTTTT. Together with reference TRBV28 and TRBJ2-2, the CDR3 gives the full variable domain: DVKVTQSSRYLVKRTGEKVFLECVQDMDHENMFWYRQDPGLGLRLIYFSYDVKMKEKGDIPEGYSVSREKKERFSLILESASTNQTSMYLCASSPSGRVSGELFFGEGSRLTVL.